The sample holds one count of the clone carrying this T cell receptor beta chain. This specimen comes from a study of blood T cell repertoires in COVID-19. Study information: Samples came from the United States, Italy and Spain, spanning acute and convalescent COVID-19.

The repertoire was sequenced with immunoSEQ multiplex PCR; TCRdb's copy has only in-frame clones and lacks some. The data contain about 250,000 clones, 80% to 85% of them singletons. CDR1 is MNHEY and CDR2 is SVGAGI in the germline V gene. This CDR3 is 14 amino acids long. J gave up 4 bases and V 8 bases, and 3 bases lay outside the gene matches. The TCR was taken from a person aged 65 to 79 with COVID-19, enrolled during active disease. The specimen was peripheral blood. The chain is built from TRBV6-5 and TRBJ2-5; TRBD2 matches 14 bases. CDR3 sequence reads: CASQGLAGAETQYF. The DNA of the CDR3 is TGTGCCAGCCAGGGACTAGCGGGAGCAGAGACCCAGTACTTC.